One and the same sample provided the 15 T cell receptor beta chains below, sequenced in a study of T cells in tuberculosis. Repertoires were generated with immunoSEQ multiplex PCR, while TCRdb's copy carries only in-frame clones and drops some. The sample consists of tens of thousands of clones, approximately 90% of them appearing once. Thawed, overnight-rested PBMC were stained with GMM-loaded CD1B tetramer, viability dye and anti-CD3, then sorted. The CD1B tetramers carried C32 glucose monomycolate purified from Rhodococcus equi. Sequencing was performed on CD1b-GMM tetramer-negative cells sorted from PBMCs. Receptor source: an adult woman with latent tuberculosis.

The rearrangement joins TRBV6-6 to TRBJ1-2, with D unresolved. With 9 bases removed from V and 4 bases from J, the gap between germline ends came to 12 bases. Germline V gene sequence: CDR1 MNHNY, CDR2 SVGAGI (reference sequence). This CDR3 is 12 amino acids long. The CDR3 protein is CASGQTTYGYTF. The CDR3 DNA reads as TGTGCCAGTGGCCAGACTACCTATGGCTACACCTTC.

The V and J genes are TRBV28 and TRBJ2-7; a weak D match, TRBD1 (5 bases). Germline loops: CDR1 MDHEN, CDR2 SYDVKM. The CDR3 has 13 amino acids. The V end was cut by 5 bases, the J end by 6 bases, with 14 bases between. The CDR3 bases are TGTGCCAGCAGTACCATTCAGGGTCGCGAGCAGTACGTC. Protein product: CASSTIQGREQYV.

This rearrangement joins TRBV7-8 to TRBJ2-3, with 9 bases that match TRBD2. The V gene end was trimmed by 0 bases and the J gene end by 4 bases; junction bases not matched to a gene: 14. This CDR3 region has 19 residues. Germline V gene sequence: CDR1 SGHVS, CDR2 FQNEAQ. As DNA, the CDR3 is TGTGCCAGCAGCTTAGCGCGATTCGGGACGCGGGGGGGCGCAGATACGCAGTATTTT. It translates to CASSLARFGTRGGADTQYF.

CDR3 in DNA: TGTGCCAGCAGTTTATACGGGGGGCAGCCCTACGAGCAGTACGTC. It encodes CASSLYGGQPYEQYV. This chain connects TRBV27 to TRBJ2-7, with D possibly TRBD2 on 7 matching bases. The V end was cut by 1 base, the J end by 2 bases, with 12 bases between. From germline, CDR1 is MNHEY and CDR2 SMNVEV (reference sequence). The CDR3 covers 15 residues.

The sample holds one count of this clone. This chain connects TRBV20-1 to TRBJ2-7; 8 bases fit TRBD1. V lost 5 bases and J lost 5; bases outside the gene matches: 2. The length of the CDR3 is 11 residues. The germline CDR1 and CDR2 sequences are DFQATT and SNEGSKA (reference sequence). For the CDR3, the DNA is TGCAGTGCTCGGGACAGGCACGAGCAGTACTTC. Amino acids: CSARDRHEQYF.

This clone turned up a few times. CDR3: CASSRAELTGELFF. For the CDR3, the DNA is TGTGCCAGCAGTAGAGCGGAGCTCACCGGGGAGCTGTTTTTT. This chain uses TRBV2 with TRBJ2-2, with a possible D match to TRBD2 (5 bases). V lost 5 bases and J lost 4, with 11 bases in between. Germline V gene data show CDR1 as SNHLY and CDR2 as FYNNEI. The CDR3 runs 14 residues.

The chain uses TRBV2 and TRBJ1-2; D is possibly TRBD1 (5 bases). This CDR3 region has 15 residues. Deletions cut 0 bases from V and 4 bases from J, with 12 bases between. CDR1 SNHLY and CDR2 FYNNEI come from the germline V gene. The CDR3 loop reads CASSEAGRTIYGYTF. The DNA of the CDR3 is TGTGCCAGCAGTGAAGCTGGACGGACAATCTATGGCTACACCTTC.

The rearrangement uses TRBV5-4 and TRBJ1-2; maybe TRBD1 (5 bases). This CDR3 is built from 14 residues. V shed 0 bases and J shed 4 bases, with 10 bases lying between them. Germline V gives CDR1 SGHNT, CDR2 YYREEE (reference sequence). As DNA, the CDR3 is TGTGCCAGCAGCTTGGTCCAGGGAAGCTATGGCTACACCTTC. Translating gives CASSLVQGSYGYTF.

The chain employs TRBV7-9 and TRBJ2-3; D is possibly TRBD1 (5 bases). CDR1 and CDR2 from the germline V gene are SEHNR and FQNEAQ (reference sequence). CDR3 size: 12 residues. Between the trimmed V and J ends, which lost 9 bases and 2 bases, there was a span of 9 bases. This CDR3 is CARSGLTDTQYF. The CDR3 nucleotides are TGTGCCAGGTCAGGGCTCACAGATACGCAGTATTTT.

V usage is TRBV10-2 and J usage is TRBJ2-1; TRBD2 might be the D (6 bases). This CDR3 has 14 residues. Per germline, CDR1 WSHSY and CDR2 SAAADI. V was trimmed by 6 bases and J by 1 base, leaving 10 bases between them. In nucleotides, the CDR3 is TGCGCCAGCAGGGCGGGGAATTCCTACAATGAGCAGTTCTTC. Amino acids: CASRAGNSYNEQFF.

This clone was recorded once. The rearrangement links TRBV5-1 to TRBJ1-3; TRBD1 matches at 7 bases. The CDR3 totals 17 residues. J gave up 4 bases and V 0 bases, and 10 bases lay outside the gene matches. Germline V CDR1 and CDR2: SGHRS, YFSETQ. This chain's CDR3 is CASSLAGDRVQGNTIYF. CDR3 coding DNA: TGCGCCAGCAGCTTGGCCGGTGACAGGGTTCAAGGAAACACCATATATTTT.

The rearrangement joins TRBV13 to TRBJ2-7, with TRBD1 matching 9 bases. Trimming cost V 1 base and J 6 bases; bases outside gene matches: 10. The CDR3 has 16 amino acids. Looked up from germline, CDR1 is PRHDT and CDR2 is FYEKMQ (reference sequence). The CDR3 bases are TGTGCCAGCAGCTTAGCCGGGGACAGGGTTTGGTCCGAGCAGTACTTC. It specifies CASSLAGDRVWSEQYF.

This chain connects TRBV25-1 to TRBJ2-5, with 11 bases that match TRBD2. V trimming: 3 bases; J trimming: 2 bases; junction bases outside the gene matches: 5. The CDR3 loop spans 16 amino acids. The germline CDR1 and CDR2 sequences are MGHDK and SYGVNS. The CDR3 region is CASSDPTSGGQETQYF. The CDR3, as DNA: TGTGCCAGCAGTGACCCCACTAGCGGGGGACAAGAGACCCAGTACTTC.

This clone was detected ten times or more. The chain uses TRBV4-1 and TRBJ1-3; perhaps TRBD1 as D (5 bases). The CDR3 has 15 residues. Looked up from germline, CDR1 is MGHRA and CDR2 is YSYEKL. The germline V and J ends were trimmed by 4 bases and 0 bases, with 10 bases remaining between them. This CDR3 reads CASSLIDSSGNTIYF. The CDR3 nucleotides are TGCGCCAGCAGCCTTATTGACAGCTCTGGAAACACCATATATTTT.

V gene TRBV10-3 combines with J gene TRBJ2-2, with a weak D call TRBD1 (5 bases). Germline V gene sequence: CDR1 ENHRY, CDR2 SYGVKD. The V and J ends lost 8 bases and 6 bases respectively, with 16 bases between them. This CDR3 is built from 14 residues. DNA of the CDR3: TGTGCCATCCTGACTGCATGGGGCTCCGGGGAGCTGTTTTTT. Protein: CAILTAWGSGELFF.